These 2 T cell receptor beta chains share one sample of origin, sequenced in a study of T cell responses to AZD1222 COVID-19 vaccine. The data were produced by immunoSEQ multiplex PCR, yet TCRdb's version contains in-frame clones alone and is incomplete. The sample yields under 140,000 clones, roughly 92% seen once. The specimen comprised peripheral blood, sampled 28 days after the second AZD1222 dose. The receptor set was obtained from an adult who received the AZD1222 COVID-19 vaccine.

The rearrangement joins TRBV19 to TRBJ2-1, with 9 bases lining up with TRBD1. The CDR3 is 15 amino acids. Germline CDR1 is LNHDA and CDR2 is SQIVND (reference sequence). V trimming: 5 bases; J trimming: 5 bases; junction bases outside the gene matches: 7. CDR3 amino acids: CASSSGQGRDNEQFF. As DNA, the CDR3 is TGTGCCAGTAGTTCTGGACAGGGGCGAGACAATGAGCAGTTCTTC.

This chain connects TRBV12-3 or TRBV12-4 to TRBJ2-1; maybe TRBD1 (5 bases). The CDR3 spans 13 residues. V was pared by 6 bases and J by 8 bases, with 14 bases between. CDR3 in DNA: TGTGCCAGCAGACGCCTCAGGGTGGATGAGCAGTTCTTC. Its protein is CASRRLRVDEQFF.